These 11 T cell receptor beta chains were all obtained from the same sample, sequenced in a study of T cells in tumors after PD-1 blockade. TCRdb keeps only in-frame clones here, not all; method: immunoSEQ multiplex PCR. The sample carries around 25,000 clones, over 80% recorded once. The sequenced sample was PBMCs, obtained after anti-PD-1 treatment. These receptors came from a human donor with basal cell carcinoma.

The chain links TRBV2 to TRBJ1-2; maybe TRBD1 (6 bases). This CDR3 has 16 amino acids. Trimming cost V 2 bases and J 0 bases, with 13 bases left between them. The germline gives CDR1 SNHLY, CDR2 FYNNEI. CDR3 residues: CASSERTALTNYGYTF. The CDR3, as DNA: TGTGCCAGCAGTGAAAGGACAGCCCTGACTAACTATGGCTACACCTTC.

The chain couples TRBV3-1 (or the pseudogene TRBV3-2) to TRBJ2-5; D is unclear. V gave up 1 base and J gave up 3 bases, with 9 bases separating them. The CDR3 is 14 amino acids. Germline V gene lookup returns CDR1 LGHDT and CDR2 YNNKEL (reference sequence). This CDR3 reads CASSQAPIEETQYF. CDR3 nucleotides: TGTGCCAGCAGCCAAGCCCCAATAGAAGAGACCCAGTACTTC.

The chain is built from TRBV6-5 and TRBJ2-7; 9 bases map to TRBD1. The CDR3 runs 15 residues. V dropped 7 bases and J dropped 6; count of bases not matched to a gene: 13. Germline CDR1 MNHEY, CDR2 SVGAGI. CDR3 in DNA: TGTGCCAGCACCACAGGGGGCGAAGTTTCTCTCGAGCAGTACTTC. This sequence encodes CASTTGGEVSLEQYF.

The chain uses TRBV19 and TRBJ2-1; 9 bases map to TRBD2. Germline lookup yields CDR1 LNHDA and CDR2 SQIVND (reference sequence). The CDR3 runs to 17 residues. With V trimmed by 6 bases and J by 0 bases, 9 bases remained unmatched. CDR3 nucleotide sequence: TGTGCCAGTAGCTCGACGGGTAGCGGGAGCTCCTACAATGAGCAGTTCTTC. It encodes CASSSTGSGSSYNEQFF.

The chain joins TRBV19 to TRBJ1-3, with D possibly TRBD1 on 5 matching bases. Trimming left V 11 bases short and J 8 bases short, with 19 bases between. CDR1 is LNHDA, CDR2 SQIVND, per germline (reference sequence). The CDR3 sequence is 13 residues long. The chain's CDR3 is CAVDNRNGDTIYF. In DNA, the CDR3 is TGTGCCGTAGACAACAGGAATGGGGACACCATATATTTT.

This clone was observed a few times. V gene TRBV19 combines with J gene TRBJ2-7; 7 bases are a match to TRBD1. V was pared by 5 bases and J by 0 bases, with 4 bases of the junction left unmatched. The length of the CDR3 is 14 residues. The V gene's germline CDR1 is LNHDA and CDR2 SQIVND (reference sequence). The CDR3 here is CASSPGQFSYEQYF. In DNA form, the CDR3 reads TGTGCCAGTAGTCCGGGACAGTTCTCCTACGAGCAGTACTTC.

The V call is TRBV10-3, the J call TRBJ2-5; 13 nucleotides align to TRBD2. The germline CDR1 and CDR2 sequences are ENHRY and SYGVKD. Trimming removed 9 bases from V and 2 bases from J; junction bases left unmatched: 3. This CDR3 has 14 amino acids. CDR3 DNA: TGTGCCATACGACTAGCGGGGGGTCAAGAGACCCAGTACTTC. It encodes CAIRLAGGQETQYF.

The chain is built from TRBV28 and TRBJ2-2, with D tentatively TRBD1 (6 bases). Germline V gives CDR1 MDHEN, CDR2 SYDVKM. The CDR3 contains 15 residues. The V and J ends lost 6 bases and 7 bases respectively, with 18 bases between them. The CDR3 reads CASSPRSGVGGELFF. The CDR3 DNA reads TGTGCCAGCAGCCCGAGGTCAGGGGTGGGCGGGGAGCTGTTTTTT.

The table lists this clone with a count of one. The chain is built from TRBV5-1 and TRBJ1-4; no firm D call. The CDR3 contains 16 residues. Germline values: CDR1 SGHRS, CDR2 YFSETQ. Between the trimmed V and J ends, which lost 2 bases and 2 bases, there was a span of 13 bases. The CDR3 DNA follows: TGCGCCAGCAGCTTAGGGCCGTTATCGACTAATGAAAAACTGTTTTTT. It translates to CASSLGPLSTNEKLFF. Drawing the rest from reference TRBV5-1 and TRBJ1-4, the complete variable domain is KAGVTQTPRYLIKTRGQQVTLSCSPISGHRSVSWYQQTPGQGLQFLFEYFSETQRNKGNFPGRFSGRQFSNSRSEMNVSTLELGDSALYLCASSLGPLSTNEKLFFGSGTQLSVL.

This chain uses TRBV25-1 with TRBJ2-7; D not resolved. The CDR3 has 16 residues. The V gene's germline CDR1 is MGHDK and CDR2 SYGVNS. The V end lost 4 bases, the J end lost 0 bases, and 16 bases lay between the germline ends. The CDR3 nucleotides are TGTGCCAGCAGTGGTAATAGCAGCCACATCTCCTACGAGCAGTACTTC. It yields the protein CASSGNSSHISYEQYF.

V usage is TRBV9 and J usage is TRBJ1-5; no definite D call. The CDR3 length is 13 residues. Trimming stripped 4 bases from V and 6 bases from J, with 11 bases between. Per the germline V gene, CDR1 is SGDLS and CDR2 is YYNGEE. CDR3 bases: TGTGCCAGCAGCCCCTCGTGGGGTCAGCCCCAGCATTTT. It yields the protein CASSPSWGQPQHF.